These T cell receptor beta chains were read from a single sample in a study of cytomegalovirus exposure and HLA in healthy donors. The protocol was immunoSEQ multiplex PCR, while the TCRdb copy is restricted to in-frame clones and leaves out a portion. Counted here are around 400,000 clones, roughly 85% occurring once; the ten biggest clones make up 0.83%. The sequencing input was PBMCs. The receptors here all came from a woman under 30 in good health and CMV-seronegative. Both conserved end residues are part of each CDR3. A D gene is named only where the DNA matches it firmly. Rows may omit the clone size; those that give it use once, few, many or a size class.

J gene | D gene | clone size | V gene | CDR3 DNA | CDR3 protein
TRBJ2-5 | TRBD2 | NA | TRBV11-2 | TGTGCCAGCAGCTTAGATCATCGGGGGGGGCGGGCCCAGTACTTC | CASSLDHRGGRAQYF
TRBJ1-5 | NA | NA | TRBV7-6 | TGTGCCAGCAGCCTAGAAACGGGGGGCATCCCCCATGAGCCCCAGCATTTT | CASSLETGGIPHEPQHF
TRBJ2-1 | NA | NA | TRBV25-1 | TGTGCCAGCAGGGACACCCTAAGGTCTAAAAATGAGCAGTTCTTC | CASRDTLRSKNEQFF
TRBJ1-3 | NA | NA | TRBV7-8 | TGTGCCAGCAGCTTAGGGGGGCTAGAAAGCCGAAACACCATATATTTT | CASSLGGLESRNTIYF
TRBJ1-5 | TRBD1 | NA | TRBV6-6 | TGTGCCAGCAGCATAAACAGGGGTGGGATCAATCAGCCCCAGCATTTT | CASSINRGGINQPQHF
TRBJ2-1 | NA | NA | TRBV20-1 | TGCAGTGCCCAAAACAATGAGCAGTTCTTC | CSAQNNEQFF
TRBJ1-6 | TRBD1 | NA | TRBV2 | TGTGCCAGCAGCCCTGTGGGGACAGGGGGCCTCAATTCACCCCTCCACTTT | CASSPVGTGGLNSPLHF
TRBJ2-3 | TRBD2 | NA | TRBV28 | TGTGCCAGCAGTCCGCCGGGACTAGCGGGAGGGCCGGGGAGAGATACGCAGTATTTT | CASSPPGLAGGPGRDTQYF
TRBJ1-1 | NA | NA | TRBV4-1 | TGCGCCAGCAGCCAAAAACCTGGACAGACGAACACTGAAGCTTTCTTT | CASSQKPGQTNTEAFF
TRBJ1-1 | NA | NA | TRBV11-3 | TGTGCCAGCAGCTTCGGAGCTTTCTTT | CASSFGAFF
TRBJ2-2 | NA | NA | TRBV2 | TGTGCCAGCAGTGAAGTAGGGGCGGTTTCCGGGGAGCTGTTTTTT | CASSEVGAVSGELFF
TRBJ1-4 | TRBD1 | few | TRBV2 | TGTGCCAGCAGAGACCCCGGGACAGGGACTAATGAAAAACTGTTTTTT | CASRDPGTGTNEKLFF
TRBJ1-4 | NA | NA | TRBV19 | TGTGCCAGTAGAGACCCCAAACGGGGTGAAAAACTGTTTTTT | CASRDPKRGEKLFF
TRBJ2-1 | TRBD2 | NA | TRBV10-1 | TGCGCCAGCAGTACTAGCGGGGGGGCTAATGAGCAGTTCTTC | CASSTSGGANEQFF
TRBJ1-1 | NA | NA | TRBV28 | TGTGCCAGCAGAAACACACAGAGGAACACTGAAGCTTTCTTT | CASRNTQRNTEAFF
TRBJ2-7 | TRBD1 | few | TRBV5-1 | TGCGCCAGCAGCTCACGGACAGGGTTCGAGCAGTACTTC | CASSSRTGFEQYF
TRBJ2-7 | NA | NA | TRBV30 | TGTGCCTGGAGTGTACCAGGGTACGAGCAGTACTTC | CAWSVPGYEQYF
TRBJ2-6 | NA | NA | TRBV19 | TGTGCCAGTAGTAGCGACTCTGGGGCCAACGTCCTGACTTTC | CASSSDSGANVLTF
TRBJ2-2 | NA | NA | TRBV27 | TGTGCCAGCAGCCCTAGCGCCTCGAACACCGGGGAGCTGTTTTTT | CASSPSASNTGELFF
TRBJ2-7 | NA | NA | TRBV27 | TGTGCCAGCAGTCTCCGACTTTCAGGACTCTTCTACGAGCAGTACTTC | CASSLRLSGLFYEQYF
TRBJ2-7 | NA | NA | TRBV5-1 | TGCGCCAGCAGCTTGTACGGACAGAACGAGCAGTACTTC | CASSLYGQNEQYF
TRBJ2-2 | TRBD1 | NA | TRBV28 | TGTGCCAGCAGTCCCTCCACCGGGACAGATCGAACCGGGGAGCTGTTTTTT | CASSPSTGTDRTGELFF
TRBJ2-7 | NA | once | TRBV5-1 | TGCGCCAGCAGCACCTTGTACAGGGAGGAGCAGTACTTC | CASSTLYREEQYF
TRBJ1-5 | NA | NA | TRBV28 | TGTGCCAGCAGGCCGGGGAGGCGGGGTCAGCCCCAGCATTTT | CASRPGRRGQPQHF
TRBJ2-1 | TRBD2 | NA | TRBV18 | TGTGCCAGCTCACCGGCTAGCGGGAGTATGAGAAATGAGCAGTTCTTC | CASSPASGSMRNEQFF
TRBJ1-6 | NA | NA | TRBV10-3 | TGTGCCATCGGGGGCTCAAACAGGAACTATAATTCACCCCTCCACTTT | CAIGGSNRNYNSPLHF
TRBJ2-2 | NA | NA | TRBV12-5 | TGTGCTAGTGGTTTGGCCAGGACCGGGGAGCTGTTTTTT | CASGLARTGELFF
TRBJ2-2 | TRBD2 | once | TRBV28 | TGTGCCAGCACTAATAGCGGGAGGGAGAACACCGGGGAGCTGTTTTTT | CASTNSGRENTGELFF
TRBJ2-5 | TRBD2 | NA | TRBV5-1 | TGCGCCAGCAGCTTAGGGACTAGCAAAGAGACCCAGTACTTC | CASSLGTSKETQYF
TRBJ2-3 | TRBD2 | NA | TRBV9 | TGTGCCAGCAGCGTAGGAAGTAGCGGGTACACAGATACGCAGTATTTT | CASSVGSSGYTDTQYF
TRBJ2-7 | NA | NA | TRBV30 | TGTGCCTGGAGCGAGAGGTTTAACTACGAGCAGTACTTC | CAWSERFNYEQYF
TRBJ2-7 | NA | NA | TRBV9 | TGTGCCAGCAGCGGGCGTGAGGGAGAGCAGTACTTC | CASSGREGEQYF
TRBJ2-7 | NA | few | TRBV2 | TGTGCCAGCAGGGCTGACTCCTCCTACGAGCAGTACTTC | CASRADSSYEQYF
TRBJ1-2 | NA | NA | TRBV4-1 | TGCGCCAGCAGCCAAGGGTTGGTGGGGCAGGGTGGCTACACCTTC | CASSQGLVGQGGYTF
TRBJ2-7 | TRBD2 | once | TRBV6-5 | TGTGCCAGCGGACTAGCGGGGCCCTACGAGCAGTACTTC | CASGLAGPYEQYF
TRBJ2-5 | NA | NA | TRBV13 | TGTGCCAGCAGTTCCAGGGGAGAGACCCAGTACTTC | CASSSRGETQYF
TRBJ2-6 | NA | NA | TRBV10-2 | TGCGCCAGCAATGACCTAGCCTCTGGGGCCAACGTCCTGACTTTC | CASNDLASGANVLTF
TRBJ1-3 | NA | NA | TRBV30 | TGTGCCTGGACTACGACAGCCCGACCTGGAAACACCATATATTTT | CAWTTTARPGNTIYF